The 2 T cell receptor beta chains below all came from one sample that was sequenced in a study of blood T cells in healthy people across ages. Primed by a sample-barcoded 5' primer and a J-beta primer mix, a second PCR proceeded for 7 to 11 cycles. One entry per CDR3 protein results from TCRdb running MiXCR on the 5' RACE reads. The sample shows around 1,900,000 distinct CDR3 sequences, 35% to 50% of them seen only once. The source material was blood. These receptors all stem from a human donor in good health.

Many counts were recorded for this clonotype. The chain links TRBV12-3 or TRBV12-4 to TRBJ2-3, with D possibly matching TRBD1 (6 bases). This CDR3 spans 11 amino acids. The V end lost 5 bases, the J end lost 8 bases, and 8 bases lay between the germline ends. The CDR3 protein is CASSTQGTQYF. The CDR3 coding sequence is TGTGCCAGCAGTACACAGGGTACGCAGTATTTT.

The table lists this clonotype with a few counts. CDR3 DNA sequence: TGTGCCAGCAGTCTGACAGGGCTTGGTGAAGCTTTCTTT. Translating gives CASSLTGLGEAFF. J is TRBJ1-1 and V is TRBV12-3 or TRBV12-4; 7 bases map to TRBD1. The CDR3 totals 13 residues. After removal of 5 bases from V and 7 bases from J, the junction contained 7 bases not matched to a gene.